The 22 T cell receptor beta chains below all came from one sample that was sequenced in a study of post-analysis software for immune sequencing data (dated by TCRdb to between 2015 and 2016). Summary of the overall study and its limitations: Significantly higher frequencies in patients than in controls were found for roughly five TRBV segments, including TRBV5-6, TRBV5-1 and TRBV20-1.

No cognate antigen is known for these TCRs. Receptor amplification or capture employed PCR. Reads for this sample came from an Illumina HiSeq 2500. Unique molecular identifiers were incorporated into TCR beta cDNA libraries to reduce PCR and sequencing biases. TCRdb reprocessing: public reads trimmed at Q25 with fastp, clones called with MiXCR, in-frame beta chains kept. Rows with a matching CDR3 protein are joined into one entry that keeps the most common DNA and genes. This sample gives a few hundred thousand distinct CDR3 sequences in total; about 39% of them show up just once. The ten largest clones capture approximately 7.7% of the sample. Sequencing was performed on blood. The receptors here all came from a girl aged 2 to 10 with multiple sclerosis.

The chain carries TRBV7-6 and TRBJ2-1; 9 nucleotides line up with TRBD2. Germline V gives CDR1 SGHVS, CDR2 FNYEAQ. V was clipped by 1 base and J by 6 bases; unmatched bases: 10. The CDR3 contains 17 residues. CDR3 in DNA: TGTGCCAGCAGCTTAGTCCTAGCGGGGCCAATGGGCAATGAGCAGTTCTTC. This sequence encodes CASSLVLAGPMGNEQFF. Filled out from reference TRBV7-6 and TRBJ2-1, the complete variable domain reads GAGVSQSPRYKVTKRGQDVALRCDPISGHVSLYWYRQALGQGPEFLTYFNYEAQQDKSGLPNDRFSAERPEGSISTLTIQRTEQRDSAMYRCASSLVLAGPMGNEQFFGPGTRLTVL.

V gene TRBV20-1 combines with J gene TRBJ2-1; D possibly matches TRBD1 or TRBD2 (6 bases each). The germline V gene encodes CDR1 DFQATT and CDR2 SNEGSKA (reference sequence). Between the trimmed V and J ends, which lost 6 bases and 7 bases, there was a span of 25 bases. The CDR3 covers 16 residues. CDR3 coding DNA: TGCAGTGCCCCCCCTATATCCGGGGGCGATTGTAATGAGCAGTTCTTC. This codes for CSAPPISGGDCNEQFF.

This clonotype was detected only a few times. The V gene is TRBV6-5, the J gene TRBJ2-5; 7 bases align to TRBD2. The CDR3 extends over 16 amino acids. The junction had 13 bases not matched to a gene; V was cut back by 5 bases and J by 4 bases. CDR1 MNHEY and CDR2 SVGAGI come from the germline V gene. CDR3 sequence (DNA): TGTGCCAGCAGTCTAGGCGGGGCGGGAGTGCTAGAGACCCAGTACTTC. It translates to CASSLGGAGVLETQYF.

CDR3 in DNA: TGTGCCAGCAGAATTGGGGGTAAAATCTACAATGAGCAGTTCTTC. Translation gives CASRIGGKIYNEQFF. The V call is TRBV27, the J call TRBJ2-1; TRBD1 or TRBD2 may be the D gene (5 bases each). The CDR3 extends over 15 amino acids. The germline V and J ends were trimmed by 6 bases and 3 bases, with 15 bases remaining between them. From germline, CDR1 is MNHEY and CDR2 SMNVEV (reference sequence).

The rearrangement uses TRBV6-5 and TRBJ2-1; 7 positions agree with TRBD2. The CDR3 consists of 13 residues. V lost 6 bases and J lost 8; bases outside the gene matches: 7. CDR1 and CDR2 (germline): MNHEY, SVGAGI. The CDR3 here is CASSKRLAHEQFF. The CDR3, as DNA: TGTGCCAGCAGCAAACGACTAGCCCATGAGCAGTTCTTC.

The chain recombines TRBV20-1 with TRBJ2-4; possible D gene TRBD1, 8 bases. With the DNA end fitting TRBJ2-7 better, the J assignment may be wrong. The CDR3 sequence is 14 residues long. CDR1 and CDR2 (germline): DFQATT, SNEGSKA (reference sequence). DNA of the CDR3: TGCAGTGCTCCCAGGGGGCGGGGGACCTACGAGCAGTACTTC. This gives the protein CSAPRGRGTYEQYF.

This clonotype occurred a few times. V gene TRBV28 combines with J gene TRBJ2-1; 8 bases map to TRBD1. The ends lost 4 bases at V and 2 bases at J; junction bases unmatched: 7. The CDR3 consists of 16 residues. In germline, CDR1 is MDHEN, CDR2 SYDVKM. The CDR3 reads CASSSPGTGTYNEQFF. The DNA of the CDR3 is TGTGCCAGCAGTTCCCCCGGGACAGGCACCTACAATGAGCAGTTCTTC.

This clonotype showed up just a few times. The genes are TRBV12-3 or TRBV12-4 and TRBJ2-1; 10 nucleotides line up with TRBD2. Trimming at V came to 5 bases and at J to 0 bases, leaving 7 bases not matched to a gene. The CDR3 spans 17 residues. The DNA of the CDR3 is TGTGCCAGCAGTAGGACTAGCGGCCGAAGCTCCTACAATGAGCAGTTCTTC. Amino acids: CASSRTSGRSSYNEQFF.

The table lists this clonotype with a few counts. The chain has TRBV7-2 and TRBJ2-1; D is unclear. This CDR3 has 12 amino acids. V lost 8 bases, J lost 4 bases, and 9 bases lay in between. CDR1 is SGHTA and CDR2 is FQGNSA in the germline V gene. The CDR3 protein is CASGVIYNEQFF. The CDR3, as DNA: TGTGCCAGCGGGGTGATTTACAATGAGCAGTTCTTC.

The CDR3 sequence: CASSLRVGQGAYGYTF. CDR3 sequence (DNA): TGTGCCAGCAGCTTAAGGGTCGGACAGGGCGCATATGGCTACACCTTC. The V call is TRBV7-2, the J call TRBJ1-2; TRBD1 aligns across 8 bases. The CDR3 covers 16 residues. The V gene's germline CDR1 is SGHTA and CDR2 FQGNSA. The V gene end was trimmed by 2 bases and the J gene end by 5 bases; junction bases not matched to a gene: 10. The variable domain in full, with the rest retrieved from reference TRBV7-2 and TRBJ1-2, is GAGVSQSPSNKVTEKGKDVELRCDPISGHTALYWYRQSLGQGLEFLIYFQGNSAPDKSGLPSDRFSAERTGGSVSTLTIQRTQQEDSAVYLCASSLRVGQGAYGYTFGSGTRLTVV.

V and J are TRBV21-1 and TRBJ2-3; the table's D call, TRBD1, was not checked against the DNA. TRBV21-1 is a documented pseudogene. This CDR3 has 19 residues. DNA for the CDR3: TGTGCCAGCAGCAAACCCTCATCCCCGGGAAGCGTCGCGGTGGATACGCAGTATTTT. Translating it yields CASSKPSSPGSVAVDTQYF.

The gene calls are TRBV6-2 or TRBV6-3 and TRBJ2-7; the D is unclear. From germline, CDR1 is MNHEY and CDR2 SVGEGT. Trimming removed 2 bases at V and 0 bases at J, with 14 bases between. The CDR3 runs 16 residues. The CDR3 spells CASSYPGMSNSYEQYF. CDR3 DNA: TGTGCCAGCAGTTACCCCGGTATGAGCAACTCCTACGAGCAGTACTTC.

This chain uses TRBV11-2 with TRBJ2-5; D uncertain. V gave up 5 bases and J gave up 7 bases, with 17 bases separating them. CDR3 size: 14 residues. The germline CDR1 and CDR2 sequences are SGHAT and FQNNGV. The CDR3 here is CASSLGSDGRTQYF. The CDR3, as DNA: TGTGCCAGCAGCCTAGGTAGTGACGGGCGGACCCAGTACTTC.

The chain employs TRBV5-1 and TRBJ2-7; 10 positions match TRBD2. V was pared by 1 base and J by 3 bases, with 4 bases of the junction left unmatched. The CDR3 is made up of 15 amino acids. In germline, CDR1 is SGHRS, CDR2 YFSETQ. Here the CDR3 reads CASSLYASGGYEQYF. As DNA, the CDR3 is TGCGCCAGCAGCTTGTATGCTAGCGGGGGCTACGAGCAGTACTTC.

In nucleotides, the CDR3 is TGCAGTGCTAGAATAGCGGGAGGGCTCGCCGAGCAGTACTTC. Protein product: CSARIAGGLAEQYF. The chain has TRBV20-1 and TRBJ2-7; 11 positions match TRBD2. The CDR3 loop spans 14 amino acids. From germline, CDR1 is DFQATT and CDR2 SNEGSKA (reference sequence). With 2 bases clipped from V and 6 bases from J, the junction kept 6 bases outside the gene matches.

This clonotype was seen only a few times. The V gene is TRBV10-3, the J gene TRBJ2-1; D is possibly TRBD1 (5 bases). Germline V gene lookup returns CDR1 ENHRY and CDR2 SYGVKD. This CDR3 contains 18 residues. V was clipped by 0 bases and J by 0 bases, with 15 bases between them. In DNA, the CDR3 is TGTGCCATCAGTGAGTCGGGGCTAACTCTAAACTCCTACAATGAGCAGTTCTTC. Protein sequence: CAISESGLTLNSYNEQFF.

This clonotype was found many times. The chain combines TRBV20-1 with TRBJ2-7, with D possibly TRBD1 on 6 matching bases. The V gene lost 0 bases and the J gene lost 1 base, with 13 bases spanning the gap. The CDR3 spans 15 residues. CDR1 DFQATT and CDR2 SNEGSKA come from the germline V gene (reference sequence). The CDR3 bases are TGCAGTGCTAGAGATCGTCTAGGACAGTCCTACGAGCAGTACTTC. Encoded protein: CSARDRLGQSYEQYF.

The chain joins TRBV11-2 to TRBJ2-7; D gene ambiguous. CDR1 is SGHAT and CDR2 is FQNNGV in the germline V gene. The V and J ends lost 1 base and 2 bases respectively, with 9 bases between them. The length of the CDR3 is 14 residues. CDR3 DNA sequence: TGTGCCAGCAGCTTAGTCCCGGGTCCCTACGAGCAGTACTTC. Its protein product is CASSLVPGPYEQYF.

The chain couples TRBV5-1 to TRBJ2-1; TRBD2 aligns across 10 bases. Per the germline V gene, CDR1 is SGHRS and CDR2 is YFSETQ. V shed 2 bases and J 2 bases; nucleotides not matched to a gene: 10. The CDR3 is 18 amino acids. Written as DNA, the CDR3 is TGCGCCAGCAGCTTTACGCCAGCGGGGGGGCTACCCTACAATGAGCAGTTCTTC. Translation: CASSFTPAGGLPYNEQFF.

The gene calls are TRBV10-1 and TRBJ1-5; D is unclear. The V and J ends lost 2 bases and 6 bases respectively, with 5 bases between them. Germline V CDR1 and CDR2: WNHNN, SYGVQD (reference sequence). The CDR3 extends over 12 amino acids. Here the CDR3 reads CASSEEGQPQHF. Here the CDR3 DNA reads TGCGCCAGCAGTGAGGAAGGTCAGCCCCAGCATTTT.

About this clonotype: One junction end disagrees with the germline gene, perhaps due to a read error. The gene calls are TRBV7-7 and TRBJ2-5, with D tentatively TRBD1 or TRBD2 (5 bases each). Germline values: CDR1 SSHAT, CDR2 FNYEAQ (reference sequence). The CDR3 is made up of 17 amino acids. The CDR3: CASSLGTTTGEGETQYF. DNA of the CDR3: TGTGCTAGCAGCTTAGGGACGACTACCGGGGAAGGAGAGACCCAGTACTTC.

The J gene is TRBJ2-1, the V gene TRBV4-3; 8 positions agree with TRBD1. This CDR3 is built from 16 residues. With 1 base clipped from V and 0 bases from J, the junction kept 2 bases outside the gene matches. Germline V gene lookup returns CDR1 LGHNA and CDR2 YSLEER. The CDR3 loop reads CASSQGQGNSYNEQFF. For the CDR3, the DNA is TGCGCCAGCAGCCAAGGACAGGGGAACTCCTACAATGAGCAGTTCTTC.